The 32 T cell receptor beta chains below were found in one sample sequenced in a study of blood T cell repertoires in COVID-19. Clones were read by immunoSEQ multiplex PCR, and TCRdb kept only the in-frame ones, dropping some. The sample holds about 380,000 clones, about 89% seen once. The sequenced sample consisted of peripheral blood. The receptors here all came from a man in his forties with acute or convalescent COVID-19.

In DNA, the CDR3 is TGTGCCAGCAGCTCGTACAGGGGCCCGGTCCCTGAAGCTTTCTTT. This gives the protein CASSSYRGPVPEAFF. The chain carries TRBV11-2 and TRBJ1-1; 7 bases agree with TRBD1. The germline V gene has CDR1 SGHAT and CDR2 FQNNGV. There are 15 residues in the CDR3. V gave up 4 bases and J gave up 6 bases; unmatched junction bases: 11.

The chain recombines TRBV28 with TRBJ1-1; a weak D match, TRBD1 (5 bases). The V end lost 5 bases, the J end lost 3 bases, and 16 bases lay between the germline ends. Per germline, CDR1 MDHEN and CDR2 SYDVKM. The CDR3 extends over 15 amino acids. The CDR3 nucleotides are TGTGCCAGCAGTCGTCCCATCTGGGACTACACTGAAGCTTTCTTT. Translated: CASSRPIWDYTEAFF.

The V call is TRBV7-9, the J call TRBJ1-1; possibly TRBD1 for D (5 bases). Trimming removed 3 bases from V and 4 bases from J, with 18 bases in between. CDR1 and CDR2 (germline): SEHNR, FQNEAQ (reference sequence). The CDR3 extends over 16 amino acids. CDR3 DNA sequence: TGTGCCAGCAGCTTGGGACTGACTGGGGTGGGCACTGAAGCTTTCTTT. This codes for CASSLGLTGVGTEAFF.

This rearrangement joins TRBV19 to TRBJ1-1; 7 nucleotides agree with TRBD1. The ends lost 7 bases at V and 1 base at J; junction bases unmatched: 6. Germline loops: CDR1 LNHDA, CDR2 SQIVND (reference sequence). This CDR3 is built from 14 residues. Written as DNA, the CDR3 is TGTGCCAGTACCCCAACAGGGGAGAACACTGAAGCTTTCTTT. Translated: CASTPTGENTEAFF.

This rearrangement joins TRBV28 to TRBJ2-7; 7 nucleotides line up with TRBD1. This CDR3 has 11 amino acids. The V segment lost 6 bases and the J segment 10 bases; nucleotides outside the gene matches: 6. Germline V CDR1 and CDR2: MDHEN, SYDVKM. The CDR3 loop reads CASRLGTAQYF. The CDR3 DNA follows: TGTGCCAGCAGACTCGGGACAGCCCAGTACTTC.

The chain links TRBV29-1 to TRBJ1-2; no clear D gene. The V gene lost 1 base and the J gene lost 5 bases, with 14 bases spanning the gap. Germline CDR1 is SQVTM and CDR2 is ANQGSEA. CDR3 size: 14 residues. The CDR3 region is CSVEAAGRLYGYTF. The CDR3, as DNA: TGCAGCGTTGAAGCCGCCGGCAGGCTATATGGCTACACCTTC.

The chain recombines TRBV5-1 with TRBJ2-7; 14 bases map to TRBD2. Losses at the gene ends were 3 bases for V and 5 bases for J; bases not matched to a gene: 7. Germline V CDR1 and CDR2: SGHRS, YFSETQ. This CDR3 has 16 residues. CDR3 in amino acids: CASSYGLAGGDHEQYF. The CDR3, as DNA: TGCGCCAGCAGCTATGGACTAGCGGGAGGCGACCACGAGCAGTACTTC. Combining the CDR3 with reference TRBV5-1 and TRBJ2-7 gives the whole variable domain KAGVTQTPRYLIKTRGQQVTLSCSPISGHRSVSWYQQTPGQGLQFLFEYFSETQRNKGNFPGRFSGRQFSNSRSEMNVSTLELGDSALYLCASSYGLAGGDHEQYFGPGTRLTVT.

The V and J genes are TRBV19 and TRBJ2-7, with TRBD1 identical over 8 bases. Trimming cost V 3 bases and J 2 bases; bases outside gene matches: 3. CDR1 and CDR2 from the germline V gene are LNHDA and SQIVND (reference sequence). CDR3 length equals 14 residues. Here the CDR3 reads CASSMGTGPYEQYF. The DNA for the CDR3 is TGTGCCAGTAGTATGGGGACAGGACCCTACGAGCAGTACTTC.

The chain links TRBV12-3 or TRBV12-4 to TRBJ2-2; D gene uncertain. V lost 4 bases to trimming and J lost 7 bases, with 4 bases between them. There are 11 residues in the CDR3. CDR3 in DNA: TGTGCCAGCAGTTACGGCGGGGAGCTGTTTTTT. This encodes CASSYGGELFF.

The chain couples TRBV13 to TRBJ1-1; no clear D. From germline, CDR1 is PRHDT and CDR2 FYEKMQ (reference sequence). Trimming removed 0 bases from V and 2 bases from J, with 4 bases in between. The CDR3 length is 13 residues. In nucleotides, the CDR3 is TGTGCCAGCAGCTTAGGGGCAAACACTGAAGCTTTCTTT. This translates into CASSLGANTEAFF.

The chain links TRBV5-8 to TRBJ2-3; possibly TRBD2 for D (5 bases). Germline CDR1 is SGHTS and CDR2 is YDEGEE. The germline V and J ends were trimmed by 0 bases and 6 bases, with 8 bases remaining between them. This CDR3 is 13 amino acids long. As DNA, the CDR3 is TGTGCCAGCAGCTTGGCCGGAGGCGATACGCAGTATTTT. This codes for CASSLAGGDTQYF.

This clone has at least ten counts. V is TRBV7-2 and J is TRBJ2-7; D is perhaps TRBD1 (5 bases). The germline V and J ends were trimmed by 3 bases and 4 bases, with 16 bases remaining between them. Germline V lookup: CDR1 SGHTA, CDR2 FQGNSA. The CDR3 is 15 amino acids. CDR3 bases: TGTGCCAGCAGCTTGACAGCGACCTTTGGTTACGAGCAGTACTTC. The encoded protein is CASSLTATFGYEQYF. The full variable domain, with the rest looked up from reference TRBV7-2 and TRBJ2-7, is GAGVSQSPSNKVTEKGKDVELRCDPISGHTALYWYRQSLGQGLEFLIYFQGNSAPDKSGLPSDRFSAERTGGSVSTLTIQRTQQEDSAVYLCASSLTATFGYEQYFGPGTRLTVT.

The chain joins TRBV11-2 to TRBJ2-7; a weak D match, TRBD2 (6 bases). The CDR3 length is 15 residues. Deletions cut 2 bases from V and 4 bases from J, with 15 bases between. CDR1 and CDR2 (germline): SGHAT, FQNNGV. CDR3 sequence reads: CASSLRTAGRYEQYF. The CDR3 coding sequence is TGTGCCAGCAGCTTAAGGACGGCGGGGAGGTACGAGCAGTACTTC.

The V gene is TRBV19, the J gene TRBJ1-6; D might be TRBD1 (6 bases). Germline CDR1 is LNHDA and CDR2 is SQIVND (reference sequence). Trimming removed 5 bases at V and 4 bases at J, with 12 bases between. The CDR3 contains 15 residues. CDR3 sequence reads: CASSVQGMYNSPLHF. The CDR3 nucleotides are TGTGCCAGTAGTGTTCAGGGGATGTATAATTCACCCCTCCACTTT. Variable domain in full (rest from reference TRBV19 and TRBJ1-6): DGGITQSPKYLFRKEGQNVTLSCEQNLNHDAMYWYRQDPGQGLRLIYYSQIVNDFQKGDIAEGYSVSREKKESFPLTVTSAQKNPTAFYLCASSVQGMYNSPLHFGNGTRLTVT.

This chain connects TRBV10-3 to TRBJ2-3; 8 nucleotides align to TRBD2. The CDR3 covers 17 residues. The V gene's germline CDR1 is ENHRY and CDR2 SYGVKD. Trimming took 0 bases from V and 3 from J; bases not matched to a gene: 8. This CDR3 is CAISESFGGVGTDTQYF. The CDR3 DNA reads as TGTGCCATCAGTGAGTCCTTCGGGGGGGTTGGGACAGATACGCAGTATTTT.

V is TRBV19 and J is TRBJ1-5, with D unclear. Per the germline V gene, CDR1 is LNHDA and CDR2 is SQIVND (reference sequence). This CDR3 has 17 residues. V lost 3 bases, J lost 3 bases, and 18 bases lay in between. The CDR3: CASSIPGGDMNNQPQHF. As DNA, the CDR3 is TGTGCCAGTAGTATCCCGGGAGGTGATATGAACAATCAGCCCCAGCATTTT.

The sample holds one count of this clone. The chain joins TRBV30 to TRBJ1-5, with D maybe TRBD1 (5 bases). The CDR3 is 13 residues long. V was shortened by 2 bases and J by 3 bases, with 8 bases between the two germline ends. Per germline, CDR1 GTSNPN and CDR2 SVGIG (reference sequence). The CDR3 nucleotides read TGTGCCTGGAGTCGGGGGAACAATCAGCCCCAGCATTTT. The encoded protein is CAWSRGNNQPQHF.

This clone has a single count. This chain joins TRBV28 and TRBJ2-1; D is perhaps TRBD2 (6 bases). CDR3 length: 14 residues. Trimming left V 4 bases short and J 7 bases short, with 14 bases between. CDR1 is MDHEN, CDR2 SYDVKM, per germline. The CDR3 DNA sequence: TGTGCCAGCAGTTCTCCCACCGGGACTAATGAGCAGTTCTTC. Its protein product is CASSSPTGTNEQFF. Full variable domain (missing parts from reference TRBV28 and TRBJ2-1): DVKVTQSSRYLVKRTGEKVFLECVQDMDHENMFWYRQDPGLGLRLIYFSYDVKMKEKGDIPEGYSVSREKKERFSLILESASTNQTSMYLCASSSPTGTNEQFFGPGTRLTVL.

The chain is built from TRBV12-3 or TRBV12-4 and TRBJ1-5; unclear D gene. The CDR3 spans 12 residues. With 3 bases removed from V and 4 bases from J, the gap between germline ends came to 4 bases. The CDR3 coding sequence is TGTGCCAGCAGTTTCGTGAATCAGCCCCAGCATTTT. Translation: CASSFVNQPQHF.

This chain connects TRBV14 to TRBJ2-2, with TRBD1 as a possible D gene (5 bases). Germline CDR1 and CDR2: SGHDN and FVKESK. The CDR3 contains 16 residues. Trimming took 5 bases from V and 5 from J, leaving 18 bases between them. For the CDR3, the DNA is TGTGCCAGCAGCTACCGAAGGGGCAGACGAACCGGGGAGCTGTTTTTT. Translation: CASSYRRGRRTGELFF.

The V call is TRBV4-2, the J call TRBJ2-6, with 7 positions matching TRBD1. Unmatched junction bases numbered 6, after V lost 1 base and J lost 0 bases. The CDR3 extends over 18 amino acids. CDR1 and CDR2 (germline): LGHNA, YNFKEQ. The CDR3 coding sequence is TGTGCCAGCAGCCAAGTTTGGCCAGGGGGCTCTGGGGCCAACGTCCTGACTTTC. This translates into CASSQVWPGGSGANVLTF.

The J gene is TRBJ2-7, the V gene TRBV27; 10 positions match TRBD2. With V trimmed by 0 bases and J by 3 bases, 2 bases remained unmatched. Germline CDR1 is MNHEY and CDR2 is SMNVEV (reference sequence). There are 15 residues in the CDR3. The CDR3 sequence is CASSLSSSGGYEQYF. CDR3 nucleotide sequence: TGTGCCAGCAGTTTATCGTCTAGCGGGGGCTACGAGCAGTACTTC.

V is TRBV5-4 and J is TRBJ1-2; possible D gene TRBD1, 5 bases. This CDR3 region has 13 residues. Trimming left V 4 bases short and J 1 base short, with 8 bases between. Germline values: CDR1 SGHNT, CDR2 YYREEE (reference sequence). The CDR3 coding sequence is TGTGCCAGCAGCAAAGACAGTAACTATGGCTACACCTTC. As protein: CASSKDSNYGYTF.

The J gene is TRBJ2-1, the V gene TRBV18; 7 bases align to TRBD1. From germline, CDR1 is KGHSH and CDR2 LQKENI. CDR3 length equals 16 residues. After removal of 1 base from V and 4 bases from J, the junction contained 7 bases not matched to a gene. CDR3 residues: CASSPQGASIYNEQFF. The CDR3, as DNA: TGTGCCAGCTCACCACAGGGGGCTAGCATTTACAATGAGCAGTTCTTC.

This chain connects TRBV7-6 to TRBJ1-2; no reliable D call. Trimming took off 2 bases at V and 7 bases at J, with 17 bases between the two ends. Germline V gene sequence: CDR1 SGHVS, CDR2 FNYEAQ. This CDR3 has 15 amino acids. CDR3: CASSLSVEVAGGYTF. CDR3 DNA: TGTGCCAGCAGCTTATCCGTAGAGGTGGCCGGTGGCTACACCTTC. The whole variable domain, remainder taken from reference TRBV7-6 and TRBJ1-2, is GAGVSQSPRYKVTKRGQDVALRCDPISGHVSLYWYRQALGQGPEFLTYFNYEAQQDKSGLPNDRFSAERPEGSISTLTIQRTEQRDSAMYRCASSLSVEVAGGYTFGSGTRLTVV.

The chain is built from TRBV5-1 and TRBJ1-6; TRBD1 agrees at 10 bases. The CDR3 loop spans 15 amino acids. The ends lost 4 bases at V and 9 bases at J; junction bases unmatched: 7. Germline loops: CDR1 SGHRS, CDR2 YFSETQ. Written as DNA, the CDR3 is TGCGCCAGCAGCCCCACGACAGGGGGCAGTTCACCCCTCCACTTT. Its protein is CASSPTTGGSSPLHF.

This sequence joins TRBV28 and TRBJ1-2; 7 bases agree with TRBD1. Germline CDR1 reads MDHEN; CDR2 reads SYDVKM. CDR3 length: 14 residues. V lost 6 bases, J lost 5 bases, and 9 bases stayed unmatched. The CDR3 DNA is TGTGCCAGCAGGATGGAGGAGGGGGCGTATGGCTACACCTTC. Translation gives CASRMEEGAYGYTF.

The V call is TRBV27, the J call TRBJ2-1; perhaps TRBD2 as D (6 bases). Germline CDR1 and CDR2: MNHEY and SMNVEV (reference sequence). The CDR3 is 13 residues long. V was cut by 2 bases and J by 10 bases, with 12 bases left in between. The CDR3 DNA reads as TGTGCCAGCAGTTTAGCTGGGGGGTGGGAGCAGTTCTTC. Amino acids: CASSLAGGWEQFF.

The chain uses TRBV7-3 and TRBJ1-1, with D perhaps matching TRBD1 (5 bases). The CDR3 covers 14 residues. Germline V CDR1 and CDR2: SGHTA, FQGTGA. V gave up 3 bases and J gave up 0 bases, with 8 bases separating them. The CDR3, as DNA: TGTGCCAGCAGCTTCGGACATTTGAACACTGAAGCTTTCTTT. It yields the protein CASSFGHLNTEAFF.

The chain is built from TRBV9 and TRBJ2-3, with a weak D call TRBD2 (5 bases). This CDR3 contains 15 residues. The germline gives CDR1 SGDLS, CDR2 YYNGEE. The germline V and J ends were trimmed by 3 bases and 1 base, with 12 bases remaining between them. CDR3 sequence: CASSEDSSGTDTQYF. The CDR3, as DNA: TGTGCCAGCAGCGAGGACTCCTCTGGCACAGATACGCAGTATTTT. Full variable domain (missing parts from reference TRBV9 and TRBJ2-3): DSGVTQTPKHLITATGQRVTLRCSPRSGDLSVYWYQQSLDQGLQFLIQYYNGEERAKGNILERFSAQQFPDLHSELNLSSLELGDSALYFCASSEDSSGTDTQYFGPGTRLTVL.

J is TRBJ2-7 and V is TRBV27; D is possibly TRBD1 (6 bases). V lost 5 bases and J lost 0, with 14 bases in between. CDR1 and CDR2 (germline): MNHEY, SMNVEV (reference sequence). The CDR3 covers 15 residues. CDR3 sequence (DNA): TGTGCCAGCAGTCCGCAGGGGCGGCCCTCCTACGAGCAGTACTTC. Translating it yields CASSPQGRPSYEQYF.

The rearrangement joins TRBV2 to TRBJ2-3; D possibly corresponds to TRBD2 (5 bases). Germline V gene sequence: CDR1 SNHLY, CDR2 FYNNEI. The CDR3 extends over 12 amino acids. V shed 7 bases and J shed 4 bases, with 9 bases lying between them. CDR3 bases: TGTGCCAGCATAGAACTAGCAGATACGCAGTATTTT. Residues: CASIELADTQYF. Full variable domain (rest looked up from reference TRBV2 and TRBJ2-3): EPEVTQTPSHQVTQMGQEVILRCVPISNHLYFYWYRQILGQKVEFLVSFYNNEISEKSEIFDDQFSVERPDGSNFTLKIRSTKLEDSAMYFCASIELADTQYFGPGTRLTVL.